This is a list of T cell receptor beta chains from one sample in a study of T cells in Graves' hyperthyroidism and ophthalmopathy. Via MiXCR, TCRdb re-called the multiplex PCR reads, giving one row per CDR3 protein. Of hundreds of thousands of distinct CDR3 sequences listed, about 14% are singletons. Sequencing was done on a sample of blood. The receptors stem from a woman in her twenties or thirties with Graves' hyperthyroidism that later progressed to Graves' ophthalmopathy. The CDR3 runs from the conserved cysteine through the conserved F or W. The D gene is left open where the match is weak. Clone sizes are given selectively: once, few, many, or a class where the clone is expanded.

length	J	V	size	D	DNA	CDR3
13	TRBJ1-1	TRBV30	many	NA	TGTGCCTGGGATCTTGGAGGGAGGACTGAAGCTTTCTTT	CAWDLGGRTEAFF
15	TRBJ2-7	TRBV5-6	many	TRBD2	TGTGCCAGCAGCCTTGTTGCGGGGGTTACCTACGAGCAGTACTTC	CASSLVAGVTYEQYF
18	TRBJ2-3	TRBV28	NA	TRBD2	TGTGCCAGCAGTTTTGTCGCCGGGAGGGCGATCAGCACAGATACGCAGTATTTT	CASSFVAGRAISTDTQYF
15	TRBJ2-7	TRBV19	NA	TRBD2	TGTGCCAGTAGTGTCGGACTAGCGGTGACCTACGAGCAGTACTTC	CASSVGLAVTYEQYF
12	TRBJ2-7	TRBV28	many	NA	TGTGCCAGCAGTTTCACGGGGTACGAGCAGTACTTC	CASSFTGYEQYF
15	TRBJ1-3	TRBV10-3	NA	TRBD1	TGTGCCATCAGTATGGGACAGAGTTCTGGAAACACCATATATTTT	CAISMGQSSGNTIYF
12	TRBJ2-7	TRBV18	many	NA	TGTGCCAGCTCACCACCGTCCGACGAGCAGTACTTC	CASSPPSDEQYF
15	TRBJ1-4	TRBV7-2	NA	TRBD1	TGTGCCAGCAGCTTCTCCAGGGGGACTAATGAAAAACTGTTTTTT	CASSFSRGTNEKLFF
17	TRBJ1-6	TRBV13	NA	TRBD1	TGTGCCAGCAGCTTCGGAACAGGGGTCTCCTATCATTCACCCCTCCACTTT	CASSFGTGVSYHSPLHF
15	TRBJ2-3	TRBV20-1	many	NA	TGCAGTGCTAGAGCTCAGCGGGCGCGCACAGATACGCAGTATTTT	CSARAQRARTDTQYF
13	TRBJ1-1	TRBV7-6	NA	NA	TGTGCCAGCAGCTTTTACCCGGGCACTGAAGCTTTCTTT	CASSFYPGTEAFF
11	TRBJ1-6	TRBV20-1	many	NA	TGCAGTGCCAGGGTCAATTCACCCCTCCACTTT	CSARVNSPLHF
12	TRBJ2-7	TRBV30	few	TRBD1	TGTGCCTGGAGTGTATCGGAGGACAGGAGATACTTC	CAWSVSEDRRYF
14	TRBJ2-3	TRBV20-1	few	NA	TGCAGTGCTACCTCTAGCGGAGGGGGAGATACGCAGTATTTT	CSATSSGGGDTQYF
15	TRBJ1-1	TRBV10-2	few	TRBD1	TGCGCCAGCAATCGACAGGGGTCGGAGAACACTGAAGCTTTCTTT	CASNRQGSENTEAFF
13	TRBJ2-1	TRBV12-3/TRBV12-4	many	TRBD2	TGTGCCAGCAGAGCGGGAGGGCTCAATGAGCAGTTCTTC	CASRAGGLNEQFF
17	TRBJ2-5	TRBV6-1	many	TRBD2	TGTGCCAGCATCGTGGATCCGACCGGGACTAGGCAGGAGACCCAGTACTTC	CASIVDPTGTRQETQYF
14	TRBJ2-7	TRBV7-9	NA	NA	TGTGCCAGCAGCTTCGATCCCCGGGGCTACGAGCAGTACTTC	CASSFDPRGYEQYF
17	TRBJ2-2	TRBV18	many	NA	TGTGCCAGCTCACCATCATTACAGGCGTCGAACACCGGGGAGCTGTTTTTT	CASSPSLQASNTGELFF
19	TRBJ2-1	TRBV19	NA	TRBD2	TGTGCCAGTACACCCCACTTATGGGCGGGAGGGCCTAGAGTCAATGAGCAGTTCTTC	CASTPHLWAGGPRVNEQFF
12	TRBJ1-1	TRBV27	NA	NA	TGTGCCAGCAGTTTTGCCGGAACTGAAGCTTTCTTT	CASSFAGTEAFF
14	TRBJ2-2	TRBV12-3/TRBV12-4	many	NA	TGTGCCAGCCGCCCGACCCGTGACACCGGGGAGCTGTTTTTT	CASRPTRDTGELFF
14	TRBJ2-2	TRBV12-3/TRBV12-4	NA	NA	TGTGCCAGCAGTTATAGCGTGAACACCGGGGAGCTGTTTTTT	CASSYSVNTGELFF
15	TRBJ2-7	TRBV15	few	NA	TGTGCCACCAGCAGTGGGCGGGAACTCTCCTACGAGCAGTACTTC	CATSSGRELSYEQYF
14	TRBJ2-7	TRBV2	many	TRBD1	TGTGCCAGCTCTTACCGGGACAGGGGTTACGAGCAGTACTTC	CASSYRDRGYEQYF
14	TRBJ1-1	TRBV7-9	NA	TRBD1	TGTGCCAGCAGCCAAGGACAGGGGAGGGCTGAAGCTTTCTTT	CASSQGQGRAEAFF
16	TRBJ1-1	TRBV5-1	many	NA	TGCGCCAGCAGCTTGGCCAAAACAGGTGTGAACACTGAAGCTTTCTTT	CASSLAKTGVNTEAFF
11	TRBJ1-3	TRBV29-1	many	NA	TGCAGCGTTGCGAGTGGAAACACCATATATTTT	CSVASGNTIYF
15	TRBJ2-3	TRBV24-1	few	NA	TGTGCCACCAGTGATTCGACAGGAGGCACAGATACGCAGTATTTT	CATSDSTGGTDTQYF
15	TRBJ2-7	TRBV19	many	NA	TGTGCCAGTAGCATAAGTACCCTAGGAGCATACGAGCAGTACTTC	CASSISTLGAYEQYF
14	TRBJ2-2	TRBV3-1	many	NA	TGTGCCAGCAGCCAAGTCCCGAACACCGGGGAGCTGTTTTTT	CASSQVPNTGELFF
16	TRBJ2-2	TRBV12-3/TRBV12-4	many	NA	TGTGCCAGCAGTATCTATAGTGGGCGAGAGACCGGGGAGCTGTTTTTT	CASSIYSGRETGELFF
16	TRBJ1-1	TRBV25-1	many	NA	TGTGCCAGCAGTGAAGAACTAACACCGCCGAACACTGAAGCTTTCTTT	CASSEELTPPNTEAFF
15	TRBJ2-1	TRBV20-1	NA	TRBD2	TGCAGTGCGAGTGCCCTAGCGGGAGGCTACAATGAGCAGTTCTTC	CSASALAGGYNEQFF
14	TRBJ2-1	TRBV6-1	NA	TRBD1	TGTGCCGCCAGTGAAAGGGGGCAGGACAATGAGCAGTTCTTC	CAASERGQDNEQFF
14	TRBJ2-7	TRBV30	NA	NA	TGTGCCTGGAGTGCCCCGGGGCGTTTCTACGAGCAGTACTTC	CAWSAPGRFYEQYF
13	TRBJ2-7	TRBV3-1	NA	TRBD2	TGTGCCAGCAGCTCAGCGGGAGATTACGAGCAGTACTTC	CASSSAGDYEQYF
13	TRBJ1-1	TRBV10-3	many	NA	TGTGCCATCAGTGAGTCCATCCACACTGAAGCTTTCTTT	CAISESIHTEAFF
15	TRBJ2-2	TRBV19	many	NA	TGTGCCAGTAGTATGTTTAGCGGATACACCGGGGAGCTGTTTTTT	CASSMFSGYTGELFF
16	TRBJ2-1	TRBV20-1	many	NA	TGCAGTGCTAGAGATGGGAGGAGTCCCGCCCTGAATGAGCAGTTCTTC	CSARDGRSPALNEQFF
16	TRBJ2-3	TRBV18	few	NA	TGTGCCAGCTCACCACCGGTCGGCTCTAGCACAGATACGCAGTATTTT	CASSPPVGSSTDTQYF
17	TRBJ2-6	TRBV24-1	NA	NA	TGTGCCACCAGTGATGCGCAAATGAGCTCTGGGGCCAACGTCCTGACTTTC	CATSDAQMSSGANVLTF
16	TRBJ2-7	TRBV3-1	few	TRBD1	TGTGCCAGCAGCCTCGGCCAGGGGGATTCCTCCTACGAGCAGTACTTC	CASSLGQGDSSYEQYF
14	TRBJ1-6	TRBV27	many	NA	TGTGCCAGCAGTTTAGGACAGATGAATTCACCCCTCCACTTT	CASSLGQMNSPLHF
15	TRBJ2-4	TRBV6-1	NA	NA	TGTGCCAGCAGTGAACCCTTTTCCGCAGGGCTCATTCAGTACTTC	CASSEPFSAGLIQYF
14	TRBJ1-1	TRBV30	few	NA	TGTGCCTGGAGTCCCACGGACAGGAACACTGAAGCTTTCTTT	CAWSPTDRNTEAFF
12	TRBJ1-5	TRBV12-3/TRBV12-4	many	NA	TGTGCCAGCAGGGGACCCAATCAGCCCCAGCATTTT	CASRGPNQPQHF
16	TRBJ2-7	TRBV14	many	TRBD2	TGTGCCAGCAGCCGCGGACTAGCGAAGTTTGACTACGAGCAGTACTTC	CASSRGLAKFDYEQYF
13	TRBJ1-3	TRBV3-1	many	NA	TGTGCCAGCAGCTTCTCGGACCGTTACACCATATATTTT	CASSFSDRYTIYF
14	TRBJ1-6	TRBV7-6	few	NA	TGTGCCAGCAGCCTACAGACATCTAATTCACCCCTCCACTTT	CASSLQTSNSPLHF
12	TRBJ2-7	TRBV30	NA	NA	TGTGCCTGGAGTGCACCCTCCTACGAGCAGTACTTC	CAWSAPSYEQYF
14	TRBJ1-2	TRBV3-1	many	TRBD1	TGTGCCAGCAGCACCCTCACAGGGGGCACGGGCTACACCTTC	CASSTLTGGTGYTF
14	TRBJ2-1	TRBV20-1	NA	TRBD2	TGCAGTGCTAGAGTTAGCGGGAGATCCAATGAGCAGTTCTTC	CSARVSGRSNEQFF
14	TRBJ2-7	TRBV12-3/TRBV12-4	many	NA	TGTGCCAGCAGTTTAGCAGGGTTCGGTTACGAGCAGTACTTC	CASSLAGFGYEQYF
13	TRBJ2-7	TRBV27	few	NA	TGTGCCAGCCGGGGTTTCGGCGACTACGAGCAGTACTTC	CASRGFGDYEQYF
15	TRBJ2-1	TRBV5-1	NA	TRBD2	TGCGCCAGCAGCTTCGGGACTAGCGGGCACAATGAGCAGTTCTTC	CASSFGTSGHNEQFF
14	TRBJ2-1	TRBV24-1	once	TRBD2	TGTGCCACCAGACCTAGCGGGTTATACAATGAGCAGTTCTTC	CATRPSGLYNEQFF
16	TRBJ2-7	TRBV27	many	TRBD2	TGTGCCAGCAGTTTGGGACTAGCGGGAGCAACGACCCGGCAATACTTC	CASSLGLAGATTRQYF
13	TRBJ1-1	TRBV6-1	many	NA	TGTGCCAGCAGTCCACCGGGGTTGGCAGAAGCTTTCTTT	CASSPPGLAEAFF
15	TRBJ2-1	TRBV6-1	few	TRBD2	TGTGCCAGCAGTTGGACTAGCGGACCTTTTAATGAGCAGTTCTTC	CASSWTSGPFNEQFF